The present T cell receptor beta chain was sequenced within a study of identifying expanded T cells in peripheral blood (dated by TCRdb to 2018 to 2020). About the study as a whole: Technical replicates were generated by sequencing separate aliquots of the same genomic DNA pool, with four replicates compared pairwise. What the authors observed across the whole study: Between technical replicates the binomial model flagged about 1.2 differentially abundant clones, whereas over around two weeks the binomial model flagged about 16.4 and over about 4 weeks approximately 20. For all healthy donors, the variance in clone template counts between roughly two-week samples rose significantly as total template count increased. The beta-binomial model significantly reduced the number of clones called differentially abundant and the false-positive rate across all healthy-donor time intervals. It was expected by the authors that biological variance in healthy repertoires might increase further over much longer intervals, such as months to years.

As to this clone: Its antigen is not yet known. No qualities accompany the bases; no much larger clone lies one base away.

No immune events, such as infections, were documented for the healthy donors during the collection period. To calibrate time-dependent variance in a beta-binomial model of T-cell clone differential abundance, blood repertoires from healthy donors were used as a training cohort. The training cohort was composed of roughly ten healthy donors, 3 female and 7 male. An age range of about 29 to 65 years, with an average of 43 years, was recorded for the donors. Whole blood, obtained from a commercial supplier, was collected from each healthy donor at three time points spaced roughly 14 days apart. For immunosequencing, genomic DNA was extracted from whole blood that had not been sorted. The immunoSEQ Assay, which uses bias-controlled multiplex PCR amplification of genomic DNA, was used to profile TCRbeta CDR3 regions. As for the original processing: The absolute abundance of each unique TCRbeta CDR3 region was quantified after sequences were collapsed and filtered. Two models were used to test differential abundance: a binomial model (Fisher-equivalent) and a beta-binomial model that adds time-dependent variance fitted from healthy donors. Clones with fewer than 5 combined templates were removed, and differential abundance was called for clones with a Benjamini-Hochberg FDR below 0.01. The form v = (b*log(k)+a)^2 was used to model beta-binomial variance as a function of total template count across the two samples. TCRdb's version of the immuneACCESS table is confined to in-frame rearrangements and falls short of the full clone set. An unresolved V gene accounts for under half of the shortfall where checked; the remainder is of unknown origin. For V, J and clone size, that table is used; D and trimming come from the DNA. The sample includes about 86,000 clones, with roughly 81% observed a single time. The top ten clonotypes cover roughly 4% of the sample.

CDR1 GTSNPN and CDR2 SVGIG are derived from the germline V gene (reference sequence). The CDR3 runs 15 amino acids, cysteine and phenylalanine included. Only CDR3 DNA is held: 45 bases, read in frame from base 1. The V and J ends are trimmed by 1 base and 3 bases, leaving 13 bases between them. What was sequenced was blood. The chain uses TRBV30 and TRBJ1-5; the D gene lacks a confident call. This clonotype was sampled from a person between 18 and 75 years old in good health. The CDR3 protein is CAWSGEVGLNQPQHF. Read as DNA, the sequence is TGTGCCTGGAGTGGGGAAGTAGGACTCAATCAGCCCCAGCATTTT.